Listed below are T cell receptor beta chains from one sample, sequenced in a study of blood T cell repertoires in COVID-19. Sequencing was performed with immunoSEQ multiplex PCR; in TCRdb, only in-frame clones are kept and a portion is missing. The sample lists about 250,000 clones, around nine tenths occurring once. The sequenced material came from PBMCs or T cells enriched from blood (not recorded which). The source of these receptors is a woman between 35 and 50 years old who had been exposed to COVID-19. Both conserved end residues are part of each CDR3. D genes are given only for firm matches. Clone size is not always given. Where it is, it says once, few, many or a class for expanded clones.

TRBD1	TRBV19	14	NA	TRBJ2-2	TGTGCCAGTGGTACGACAGGGGTGAACGGGGAGCTGTTTTTT	CASGTTGVNGELFF
NA	TRBV9	13	NA	TRBJ2-5	TGTGCCAGCAGCGACAGAACCCAAGAGACCCAGTACTTC	CASSDRTQETQYF
TRBD2	TRBV6-5	16	NA	TRBJ2-3	TGTGCCAGCAGTTATGACAGCGGGGGGCCCACAGATACGCAGTATTTT	CASSYDSGGPTDTQYF
TRBD1	TRBV19	18	NA	TRBJ1-1	TGTGCCAGTAGTATAGGATTTAAGGGGGCCATCAAGAACACTGAAGCTTTCTTT	CASSIGFKGAIKNTEAFF
TRBD1	TRBV14	19	NA	TRBJ2-6	TGTGCCAGCAGCCCCCGACGGGACAGGTGGGGCTCTGGGGCCAACGTCCTGACTTTC	CASSPRRDRWGSGANVLTF
NA	TRBV9	13	NA	TRBJ2-3	TGTGCCAGCAGCGCCCGTAGAACAGATACGCAGTATTTT	CASSARRTDTQYF
TRBD1	TRBV6-5	14	NA	TRBJ2-1	TGTGCCAGCTACGGGACAGGGGGCCTGAATGAGCAGTTCTTC	CASYGTGGLNEQFF
TRBD1	TRBV6-2/TRBV6-3	14	once	TRBJ1-1	TGTGCCAGCAGTTACCTGACAGGGGGTTTCGGAGCTTTCTTT	CASSYLTGGFGAFF
TRBD1	TRBV30	15	NA	TRBJ1-2	TGTGCCCTCAAGGTCCCGGGACAGGGTAACTATGGCTACACCTTC	CALKVPGQGNYGYTF
NA	TRBV7-6	14	NA	TRBJ1-2	TGTGCCAGCAGCTTAGAGTATCAGGGAGGCGACTACACCTTC	CASSLEYQGGDYTF
TRBD1	TRBV7-2	16	NA	TRBJ2-2	TGTGCCAGCAGCCATACAGGGGGCCGGAACACCGGGGAGCTGTTTTTT	CASSHTGGRNTGELFF
TRBD1	TRBV30	15	NA	TRBJ2-3	TGTGCCTGGAGTGCCTGGGACAGGTACACAGATACGCAGTATTTT	CAWSAWDRYTDTQYF
TRBD1	TRBV29-1	11	NA	TRBJ2-1	TGCAGCGGTGACAGGGCAAATGAGCAGTTCTTC	CSGDRANEQFF
TRBD2	TRBV2	14	few	TRBJ2-2	TGTGCCAGCGCGGTCCAGCGGGGATCCGGGGAGCTGTTTTTT	CASAVQRGSGELFF
TRBD1	TRBV6-5	14	NA	TRBJ1-4	TGTGCCAGCAGTCTACAGGGGGGTAATGAAAAACTGTTTTTT	CASSLQGGNEKLFF
NA	TRBV6-2/TRBV6-3	18	NA	TRBJ2-7	TGTGCCAGCAGTTACAATGCCGGGGGAGCCCAAAGCCCCTACGAGCAGTACTTC	CASSYNAGGAQSPYEQYF
NA	TRBV29-1	14	NA	TRBJ1-2	TGCAGCGTTGAAGATCGTCGGGGGAGCTATGGCTACACCTTC	CSVEDRRGSYGYTF
NA	TRBV6-2/TRBV6-3	13	NA	TRBJ2-2	TGTGCCAGCAGTTACCAGGAAGGCGGGGAGCTGTTTTTT	CASSYQEGGELFF
NA	TRBV4-2	16	NA	TRBJ1-5	TGTGCCAGCAGCCAAGAGTTTCAGGACTTCAATCAGCCCCAGCATTTT	CASSQEFQDFNQPQHF
NA	TRBV7-2	12	once	TRBJ2-3	TGTGCCAGCACCAGGGTTACAGATACGCAGTATTTT	CASTRVTDTQYF
TRBD1	TRBV9	18	NA	TRBJ2-1	TGTGCCAGCAGCGTAAGGACAGGGAACTACCCCAGCACAGTTAAGCAGTTCTTC	CASSVRTGNYPSTVKQFF
TRBD2	TRBV7-6	17	NA	TRBJ2-1	TGTGCCAGCAGCTTAGATCCCCCCGGGAGGTTATACAATGAGCAGTTCTTC	CASSLDPPGRLYNEQFF
TRBD1	TRBV7-9	14	NA	TRBJ2-3	TGTGCCAGCAGCCCGGGACAGGGAGTGGATACGCAGTATTTT	CASSPGQGVDTQYF
NA	TRBV14	14	once	TRBJ1-2	TGTGCCAGCAGCCCGGCAGGGGTCACCTCTGGCTACACCTTC	CASSPAGVTSGYTF
TRBD1	TRBV5-1	18	once	TRBJ2-1	TGTGCCAGCAGCCCTACTGGCAGGGGGCTTGGGGAGTACAATGAGCAGTTCTTC	CASSPTGRGLGEYNEQFF
NA	TRBV6-1	17	once	TRBJ1-5	TGTGCCAGCAGTGAAGGTTCCGAGGCAAGGAGCAATCAGCCCCAGCATTTT	CASSEGSEARSNQPQHF
TRBD1	TRBV5-4	14	NA	TRBJ2-7	TGTGCCAGCAGCGGGGGACAGGGGCTACACGAGCAGTACTTC	CASSGGQGLHEQYF